This entry features one T cell receptor (beta chain) sequence. The entry originates in a study of blood T cell repertoires in COVID-19. The overall study: Collection of acute and convalescent COVID-19 samples took place in the United States, Italy and Spain.

Per the study methods: Cell counts per sample came from amplifying reference gene primers. The repertoire was sequenced with immunoSEQ multiplex PCR; TCRdb's copy has only in-frame clones and lacks some. That table supplies the V and J calls and clone size; D and trimming were determined from the DNA. This sample carries 130,000 or so clones, 84% of them seen once, and the ten largest clones take 9.5% to 15%. The CDR3 runs to 15 residues. The V gene end was trimmed by 1 base and the J gene end by 1 base; junction bases not matched to a gene: 2. CDR1 SGHVS and CDR2 FQNEAQ come from the germline V gene.

This TCR derives from a human donor in a cohort sampled during active COVID-19. This rearrangement joins TRBV7-8 to TRBJ2-3; TRBD2 aligns across 7 bases. Sequenced: peripheral blood. CDR3 nucleotide sequence: TGTGCCAGCAGCTTAGTCGCGGGGGGCACAGATACGCAGTATTTT. Amino acid sequence: CASSLVAGGTDTQYF.